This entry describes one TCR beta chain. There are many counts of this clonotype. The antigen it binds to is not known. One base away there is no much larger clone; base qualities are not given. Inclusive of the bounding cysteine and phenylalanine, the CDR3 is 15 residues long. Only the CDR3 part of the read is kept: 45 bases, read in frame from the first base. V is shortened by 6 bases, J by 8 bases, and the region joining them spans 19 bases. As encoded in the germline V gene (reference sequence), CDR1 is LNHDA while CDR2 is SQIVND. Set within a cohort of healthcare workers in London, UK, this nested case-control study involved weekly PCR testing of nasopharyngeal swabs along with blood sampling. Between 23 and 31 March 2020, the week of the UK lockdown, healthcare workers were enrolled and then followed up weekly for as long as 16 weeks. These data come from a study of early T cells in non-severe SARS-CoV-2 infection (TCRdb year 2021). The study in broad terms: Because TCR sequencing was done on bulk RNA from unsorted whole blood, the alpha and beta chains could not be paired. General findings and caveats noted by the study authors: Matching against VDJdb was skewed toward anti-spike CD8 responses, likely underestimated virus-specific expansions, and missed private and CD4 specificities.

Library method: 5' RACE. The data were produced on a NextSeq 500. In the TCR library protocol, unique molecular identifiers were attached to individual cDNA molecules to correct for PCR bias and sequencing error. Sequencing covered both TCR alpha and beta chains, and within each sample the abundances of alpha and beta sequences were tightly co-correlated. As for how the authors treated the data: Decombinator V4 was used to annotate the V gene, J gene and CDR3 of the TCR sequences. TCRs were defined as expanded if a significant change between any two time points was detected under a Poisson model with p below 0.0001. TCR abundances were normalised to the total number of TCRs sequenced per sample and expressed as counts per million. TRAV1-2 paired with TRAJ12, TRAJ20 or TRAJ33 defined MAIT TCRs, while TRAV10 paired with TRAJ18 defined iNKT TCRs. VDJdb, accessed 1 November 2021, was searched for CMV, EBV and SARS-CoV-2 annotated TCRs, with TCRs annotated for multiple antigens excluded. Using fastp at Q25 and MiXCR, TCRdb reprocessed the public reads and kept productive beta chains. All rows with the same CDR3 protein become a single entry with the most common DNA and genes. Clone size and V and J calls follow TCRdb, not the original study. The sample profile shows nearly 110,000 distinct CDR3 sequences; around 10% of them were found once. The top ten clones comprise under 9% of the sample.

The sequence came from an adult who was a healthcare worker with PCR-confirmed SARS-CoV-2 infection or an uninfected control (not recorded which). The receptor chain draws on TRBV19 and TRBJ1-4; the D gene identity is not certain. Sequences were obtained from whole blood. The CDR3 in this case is CASRREAGGFEKLFF. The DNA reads TGTGCCAGTAGAAGGGAGGCAGGCGGATTCGAAAAACTGTTTTTT.